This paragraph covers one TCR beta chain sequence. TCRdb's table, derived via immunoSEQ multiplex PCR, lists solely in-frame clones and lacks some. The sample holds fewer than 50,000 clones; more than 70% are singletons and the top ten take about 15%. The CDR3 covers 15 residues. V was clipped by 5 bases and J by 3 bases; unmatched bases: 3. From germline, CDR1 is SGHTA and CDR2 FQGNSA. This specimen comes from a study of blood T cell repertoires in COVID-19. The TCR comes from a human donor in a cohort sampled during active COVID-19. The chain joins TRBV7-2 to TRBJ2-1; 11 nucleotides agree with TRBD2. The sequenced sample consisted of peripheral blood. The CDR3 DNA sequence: TGTGCCAGCAGCCCGGGACTAGCGGTCTACAATGAGCAGTTCTTC. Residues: CASSPGLAVYNEQFF.